Below are 12 T cell receptor beta chains sequenced from a single sample in a study of blood T cell repertoires in COVID-19. This table comes from immunoSEQ multiplex PCR, and its TCRdb copy is limited to in-frame clones, with some not included. Of approximately 52,000 clones in the sample, roughly 85% were seen once. Source material: peripheral blood. Receptors originate from a human donor in a cohort sampled during active COVID-19.

The sample holds a few counts of this clone. The chain uses TRBV7-9 and TRBJ1-2; D is possibly TRBD1 (5 bases). Trimming cost V 0 bases and J 10 bases, with 18 bases left between them. The CDR3 is 15 amino acids. CDR1 SEHNR and CDR2 FQNEAQ come from the germline V gene (reference sequence). The CDR3 spells CASSLAGVGTTLYTF. CDR3 bases: TGTGCCAGCAGCTTAGCCGGTGTCGGGACTACTCTCTACACCTTC.

The table lists this clone with a few counts. This chain links TRBV7-2 with TRBJ1-5; the D gene is possibly TRBD1 (5 bases). V lost 3 bases to trimming and J lost 3 bases, with 9 bases between them. Germline CDR1 reads SGHTA; CDR2 reads FQGNSA. CDR3 length equals 14 residues. CDR3 residues: CASSFGHHNQPQHF. Here the CDR3 DNA reads TGTGCCAGCAGCTTTGGACATCACAATCAGCCCCAGCATTTT. The variable domain in full, completed from reference TRBV7-2 and TRBJ1-5, reads GAGVSQSPSNKVTEKGKDVELRCDPISGHTALYWYRQSLGQGLEFLIYFQGNSAPDKSGLPSDRFSAERTGGSVSTLTIQRTQQEDSAVYLCASSFGHHNQPQHFGDGTRLSIL.

The V call is TRBV6-4, the J call TRBJ1-2, with 7 positions matching TRBD1. Germline loops: CDR1 MRHNA, CDR2 SNTAGT. V was pared by 6 bases and J by 5 bases, with 3 bases of the junction left unmatched. This CDR3 has 12 amino acids. CDR3 coding DNA: TGTGCCAGCAGCAGACAGGGATATGGCTACACCTTC. Its translation: CASSRQGYGYTF.

The rearrangement links TRBV7-2 to TRBJ2-1, with D perhaps matching TRBD2 (7 bases). Germline loops: CDR1 SGHTA, CDR2 FQGNSA. V lost 5 bases, J lost 0 bases, and 11 bases lay in between. This CDR3 region has 15 residues. The CDR3 sequence: CASSEGGGSYNEQFF. The CDR3, as DNA: TGTGCCAGCAGCGAAGGGGGGGGCTCCTACAATGAGCAGTTCTTC. Variable domain in full (rest from reference TRBV7-2 and TRBJ2-1): GAGVSQSPSNKVTEKGKDVELRCDPISGHTALYWYRQSLGQGLEFLIYFQGNSAPDKSGLPSDRFSAERTGGSVSTLTIQRTQQEDSAVYLCASSEGGGSYNEQFFGPGTRLTVL.

The chain links TRBV2 to TRBJ2-7, with D hard to call. The CDR3 spans 14 residues. Germline loops: CDR1 SNHLY, CDR2 FYNNEI. V was shortened by 2 bases and J by 6 bases, with 14 bases between the two germline ends. This CDR3 is CASSERRYLSEQYF. As DNA, the CDR3 is TGTGCCAGCAGTGAAAGGCGGTACCTGAGCGAGCAGTACTTC.

The chain is built from TRBV15 and TRBJ2-1; maybe TRBD1 (5 bases). The CDR3 has 14 residues. CDR1 LNHNV and CDR2 YYDKDF come from the germline V gene (reference sequence). V shed 1 base and J shed 9 bases, with 13 bases lying between them. The CDR3 is CATSRGRGSVEQFF. CDR3 in DNA: TGTGCCACCAGCAGAGGAAGGGGCTCCGTTGAGCAGTTCTTC.

The chain uses TRBV2 and TRBJ2-7, with D perhaps matching TRBD1 (6 bases). Germline V gene data show CDR1 as SNHLY and CDR2 as FYNNEI. V lost 5 bases and J 5 bases, leaving 10 bases between the germline ends. This CDR3 region has 12 residues. CDR3: CASSKQGDEQYF. The CDR3 nucleotides are TGTGCCAGCAGTAAACAGGGAGACGAGCAGTACTTC.

The V gene is TRBV29-1, the J gene TRBJ1-1, with 8 positions matching TRBD1. This CDR3 comprises 13 residues. Germline values: CDR1 SQVTM, CDR2 ANQGSEA. This chain's CDR3 is CIGQGWENTEAFF. CDR3 DNA: TGCATCGGACAGGGCTGGGAAAACACTGAAGCTTTCTTT.

The chain joins TRBV29-1 to TRBJ2-3, with 7 bases fitting TRBD2. The V gene end was trimmed by 5 bases and the J gene end by 5 bases; junction bases not matched to a gene: 4. Germline CDR1 and CDR2: SQVTM and ANQGSEA. CDR3 length: 12 residues. The CDR3: CSVYLAVDTQYF. The CDR3 coding sequence is TGCAGCGTTTACCTAGCGGTAGATACGCAGTATTTT.

The rearrangement uses TRBV2 and TRBJ1-5; 7 bases agree with TRBD1. V was clipped by 8 bases and J by 2 bases; unmatched bases: 9. The CDR3 is made up of 15 amino acids. The V gene's germline CDR1 is SNHLY and CDR2 FYNNEI. The CDR3 loop is CASGAQGRRNQPQHF. The CDR3, as DNA: TGTGCCAGCGGGGCACAGGGGAGGCGCAATCAGCCCCAGCATTTT.

This chain uses TRBV6-2 or TRBV6-3 with TRBJ2-1, with D possibly matching TRBD2 (5 bases). The V gene lost 0 bases and the J gene lost 7 bases, with 19 bases spanning the gap. This CDR3 has 17 residues. Germline V gives CDR1 MNHEY, CDR2 SVGEGT. The CDR3 reads CASSYSDARGIYNEQFF. CDR3 bases: TGTGCCAGCAGTTACTCGGACGCGCGAGGGATCTATAATGAGCAGTTCTTC.

The gene calls are TRBV5-5 and TRBJ1-2, with unresolved D. Trimming left V 0 bases short and J 8 bases short, with 14 bases between. The CDR3 totals 14 residues. Germline CDR1 and CDR2: SGHKS and YYEKEE (reference sequence). The CDR3, as DNA: TGTGCCAGCAGCTTGGAGGAAGGGAGGCGCGGCTACACCTTC. Its translation is CASSLEEGRRGYTF.